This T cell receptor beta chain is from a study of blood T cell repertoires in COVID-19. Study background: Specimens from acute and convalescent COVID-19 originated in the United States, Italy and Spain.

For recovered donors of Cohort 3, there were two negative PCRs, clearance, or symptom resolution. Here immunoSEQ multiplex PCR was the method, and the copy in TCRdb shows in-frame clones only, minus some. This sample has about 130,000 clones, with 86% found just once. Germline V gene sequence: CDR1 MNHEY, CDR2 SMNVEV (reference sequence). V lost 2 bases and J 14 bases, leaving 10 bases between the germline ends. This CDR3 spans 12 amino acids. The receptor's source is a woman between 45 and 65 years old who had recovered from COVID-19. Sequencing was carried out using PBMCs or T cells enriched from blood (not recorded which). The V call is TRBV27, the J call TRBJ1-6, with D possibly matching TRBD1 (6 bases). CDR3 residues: CASSLQGMTLHF. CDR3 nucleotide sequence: TGTGCCAGCAGTTTACAGGGGATGACCCTCCACTTT.